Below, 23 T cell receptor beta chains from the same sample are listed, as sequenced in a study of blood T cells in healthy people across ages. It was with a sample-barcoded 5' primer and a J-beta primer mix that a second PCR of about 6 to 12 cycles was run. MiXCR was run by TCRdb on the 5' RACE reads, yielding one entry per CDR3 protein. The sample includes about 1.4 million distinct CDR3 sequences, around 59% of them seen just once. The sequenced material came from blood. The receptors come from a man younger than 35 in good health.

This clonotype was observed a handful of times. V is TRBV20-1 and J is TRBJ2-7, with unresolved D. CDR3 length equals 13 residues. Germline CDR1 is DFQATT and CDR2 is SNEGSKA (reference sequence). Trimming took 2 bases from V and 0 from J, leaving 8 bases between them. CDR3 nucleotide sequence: TGCAGTGCTAGAAGAACCGCCTCCTACGAGCAGTACTTC. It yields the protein CSARRTASYEQYF.

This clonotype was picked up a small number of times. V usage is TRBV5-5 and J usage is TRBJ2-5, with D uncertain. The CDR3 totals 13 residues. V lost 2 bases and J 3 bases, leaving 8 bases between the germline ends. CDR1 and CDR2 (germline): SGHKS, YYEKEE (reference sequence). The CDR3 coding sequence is TGTGCCAGCAGCTTTGTGGGGAAAGAGACCCAGTACTTC. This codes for CASSFVGKETQYF. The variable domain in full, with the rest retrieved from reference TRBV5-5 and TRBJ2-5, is DAGVTQSPTHLIKTRGQQVTLRCSPISGHKSVSWYQQVLGQGPQFIFQYYEKEERGRGNFPDRFSARQFPNYSSELNVNALLLGDSALYLCASSFVGKETQYFGPGTRLLVL.

The CDR3 coding sequence is TGTGCCAGCAGCTTATCGACACAGCCCGGCTACGAGCAGTACTTC. Translating it yields CASSLSTQPGYEQYF. The chain employs TRBV7-9 and TRBJ2-7; D gene ambiguous. The V and J ends lost 2 bases and 3 bases respectively, with 14 bases between them. CDR1 is SEHNR, CDR2 FQNEAQ, per germline (reference sequence). The CDR3 is 15 residues long.

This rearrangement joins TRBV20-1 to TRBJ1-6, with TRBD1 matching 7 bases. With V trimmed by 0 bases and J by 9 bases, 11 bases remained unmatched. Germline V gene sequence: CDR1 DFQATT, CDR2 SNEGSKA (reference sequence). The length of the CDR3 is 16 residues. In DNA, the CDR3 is TGCAGTGCTAGAGATCTGGGCAGGGGGGAATTTTCACCCCTCCACTTT. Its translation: CSARDLGRGEFSPLHF.

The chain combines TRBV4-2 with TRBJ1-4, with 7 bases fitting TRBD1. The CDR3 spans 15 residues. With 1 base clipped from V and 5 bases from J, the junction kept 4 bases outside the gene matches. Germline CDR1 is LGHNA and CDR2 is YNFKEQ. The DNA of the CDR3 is TGTGCCAGCAGCCAAGGGACAGGCGAAAATGAAAAACTGTTTTTT. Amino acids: CASSQGTGENEKLFF.

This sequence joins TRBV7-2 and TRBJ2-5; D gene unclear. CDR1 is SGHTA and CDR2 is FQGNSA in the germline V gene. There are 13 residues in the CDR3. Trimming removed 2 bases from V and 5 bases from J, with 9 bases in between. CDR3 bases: TGTGCCAGCAGCTTAACGATTCAGGAGACCCAGTACTTC. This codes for CASSLTIQETQYF.

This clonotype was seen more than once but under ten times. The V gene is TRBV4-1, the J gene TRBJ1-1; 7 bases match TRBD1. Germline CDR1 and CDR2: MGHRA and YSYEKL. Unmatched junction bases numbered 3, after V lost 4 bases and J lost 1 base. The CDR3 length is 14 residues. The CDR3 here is CASSLWTGNTEAFF. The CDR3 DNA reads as TGCGCCAGCAGCCTGTGGACAGGGAACACTGAAGCTTTCTTT.

As DNA, the CDR3 is TGCGCCAGCAGCCAAGGGTTGACAGGGGGCGCATCAGATACGCAGTATTTT. Translating gives CASSQGLTGGASDTQYF. The chain couples TRBV4-3 to TRBJ2-3; 10 bases line up with TRBD1. With 1 base clipped from V and 4 bases from J, the junction kept 8 bases outside the gene matches. The CDR3 totals 17 residues. Looked up from germline, CDR1 is LGHNA and CDR2 is YSLEER.

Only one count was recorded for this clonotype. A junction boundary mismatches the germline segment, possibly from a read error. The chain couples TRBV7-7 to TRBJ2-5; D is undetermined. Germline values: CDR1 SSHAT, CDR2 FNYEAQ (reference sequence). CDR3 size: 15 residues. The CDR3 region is CASSPQAGSQETQYF. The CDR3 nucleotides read TGTGCTAGCAGCCCCCAAGCAGGTTCCCAAGAGACCCAGTACTTC.

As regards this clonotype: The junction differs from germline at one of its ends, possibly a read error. The CDR3 region has the DNA TGCGTCAGCAGCCCCCTGAAAGCGGGGGTATCTCATGAGCAGTTCTTC. This encodes CVSSPLKAGVSHEQFF. The rearrangement uses TRBV5-1 and TRBJ2-1, with TRBD2 matching 8 bases. Germline V gives CDR1 SGHRS, CDR2 YFSETQ. The CDR3 consists of 16 residues. Full variable domain (missing parts from reference TRBV5-1 and TRBJ2-1): KAGVTQTPRYLIKTRGQQVTLSCSPISGHRSVSWYQQTPGQGLQFLFEYFSETQRNKGNFPGRFSGRQFSNSRSEMNVSTLELGDSALYLCVSSPLKAGVSHEQFFGPGTRLTVL.

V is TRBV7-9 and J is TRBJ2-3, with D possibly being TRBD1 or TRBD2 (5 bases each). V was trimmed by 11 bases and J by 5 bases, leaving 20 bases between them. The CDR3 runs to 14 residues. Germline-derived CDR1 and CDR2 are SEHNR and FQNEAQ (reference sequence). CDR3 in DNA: TGTGCCTTCACCCGCGCAGGGAGCTTAGATACGCAGTATTTT. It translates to CAFTRAGSLDTQYF. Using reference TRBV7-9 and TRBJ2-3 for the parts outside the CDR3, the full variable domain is DTGVSQNPRHKITKRGQNVTFRCDPISEHNRLYWYRQTLGQGPEFLTYFQNEAQLEKSRLLSDRFSAERPKGSFSTLEIQRTEQGDSAMYLCAFTRAGSLDTQYFGPGTRLTVL.

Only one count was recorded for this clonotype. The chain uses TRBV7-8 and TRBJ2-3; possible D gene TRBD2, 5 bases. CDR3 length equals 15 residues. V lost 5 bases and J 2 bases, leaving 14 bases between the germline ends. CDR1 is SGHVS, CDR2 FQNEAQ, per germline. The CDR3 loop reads CASSPRDEATDTQYF. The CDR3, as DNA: TGTGCCAGCAGCCCCCGGGATGAAGCCACAGATACGCAGTATTTT.

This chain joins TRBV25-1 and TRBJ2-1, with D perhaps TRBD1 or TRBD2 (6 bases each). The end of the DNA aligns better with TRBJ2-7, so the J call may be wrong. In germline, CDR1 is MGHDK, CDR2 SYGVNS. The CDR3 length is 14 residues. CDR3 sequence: CASSAGAFMDEQYF. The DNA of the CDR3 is TGTGCCAGCAGTGCGGGGGCATTCATGGACGAGCAGTACTTC.

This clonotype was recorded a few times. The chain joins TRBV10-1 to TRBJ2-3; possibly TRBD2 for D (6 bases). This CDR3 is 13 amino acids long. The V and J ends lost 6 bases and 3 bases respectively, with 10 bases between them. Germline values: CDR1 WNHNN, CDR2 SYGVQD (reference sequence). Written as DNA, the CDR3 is TGCGCCAGCAGAGGGACTTTGACAGATACGCAGTATTTT. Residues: CASRGTLTDTQYF.

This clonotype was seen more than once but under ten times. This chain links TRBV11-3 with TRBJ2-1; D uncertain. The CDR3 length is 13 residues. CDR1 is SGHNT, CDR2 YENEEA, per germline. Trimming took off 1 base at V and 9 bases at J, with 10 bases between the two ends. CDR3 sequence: CASSLGAGLEQFF. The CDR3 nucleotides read TGTGCCAGCAGCTTAGGGGCCGGGCTTGAGCAGTTCTTC.

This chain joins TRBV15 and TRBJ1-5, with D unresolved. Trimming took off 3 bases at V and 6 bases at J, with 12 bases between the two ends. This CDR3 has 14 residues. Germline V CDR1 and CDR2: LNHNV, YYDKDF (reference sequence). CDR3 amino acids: CATSRGGSGQPQHF. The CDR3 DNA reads TGTGCCACCAGCAGGGGCGGCTCAGGTCAGCCCCAGCATTTT.

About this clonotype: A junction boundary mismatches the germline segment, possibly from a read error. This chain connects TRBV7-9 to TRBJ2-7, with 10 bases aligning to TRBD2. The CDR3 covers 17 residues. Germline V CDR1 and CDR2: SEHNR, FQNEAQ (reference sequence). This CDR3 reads CTSSPAFSGGSSYEQYF. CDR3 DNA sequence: TGTACCAGCAGCCCCGCGTTTAGCGGGGGGAGCTCCTACGAGCAGTACTTC. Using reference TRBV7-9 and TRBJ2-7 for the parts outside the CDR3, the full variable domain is DTGVSQNPRHKITKRGQNVTFRCDPISEHNRLYWYRQTLGQGPEFLTYFQNEAQLEKSRLLSDRFSAERPKGSFSTLEIQRTEQGDSAMYLCTSSPAFSGGSSYEQYFGPGTRLTVT.

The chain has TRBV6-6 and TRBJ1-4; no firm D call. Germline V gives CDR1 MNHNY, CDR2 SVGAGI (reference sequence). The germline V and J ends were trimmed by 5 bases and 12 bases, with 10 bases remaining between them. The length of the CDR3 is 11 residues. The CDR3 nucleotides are TGTGCCAGCAGTCATAATGAGGAACTGTTTTTT. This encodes CASSHNEELFF.

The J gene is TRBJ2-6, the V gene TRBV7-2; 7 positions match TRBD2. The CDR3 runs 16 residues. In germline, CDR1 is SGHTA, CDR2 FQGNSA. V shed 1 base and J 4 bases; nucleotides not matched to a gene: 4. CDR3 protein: CASSLVGGFGANVLTF. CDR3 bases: TGTGCCAGCAGCTTAGTGGGAGGGTTCGGGGCCAACGTCCTGACTTTC.

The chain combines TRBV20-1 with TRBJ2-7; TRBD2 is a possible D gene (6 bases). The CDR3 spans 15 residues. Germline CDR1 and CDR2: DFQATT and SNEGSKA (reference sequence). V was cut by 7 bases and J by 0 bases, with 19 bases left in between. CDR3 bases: TGCAGTGTCGCCCAAGCGGGTAAAAGCTCCTACGAGCAGTACTTC. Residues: CSVAQAGKSSYEQYF.

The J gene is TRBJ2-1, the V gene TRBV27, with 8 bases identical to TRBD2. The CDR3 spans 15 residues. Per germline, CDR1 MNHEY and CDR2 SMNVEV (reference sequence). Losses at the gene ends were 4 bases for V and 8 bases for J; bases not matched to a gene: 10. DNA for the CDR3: TGTGCCAGCAGTTCTGTGGCTAGCGGGTCGGATGAGCAGTTCTTC. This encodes CASSSVASGSDEQFF.

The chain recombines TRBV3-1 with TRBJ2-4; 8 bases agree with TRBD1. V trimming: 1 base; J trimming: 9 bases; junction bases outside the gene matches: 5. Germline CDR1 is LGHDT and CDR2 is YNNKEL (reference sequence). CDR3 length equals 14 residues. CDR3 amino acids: CASSQADGTGIQYF. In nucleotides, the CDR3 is TGTGCCAGCAGCCAAGCAGACGGGACAGGCATTCAGTACTTC.

The CDR3 region has the DNA TGTGCCAGCAGCCCCTACGGTCTAGCGGGAACAGATACGCAGTATTTT. Its translation: CASSPYGLAGTDTQYF. V gene TRBV9 combines with J gene TRBJ2-3; 9 bases are shared with TRBD2. The CDR3 extends over 16 amino acids. Germline CDR1 reads SGDLS; CDR2 reads YYNGEE. With V trimmed by 4 bases and J by 3 bases, 9 bases remained unmatched.